This T cell receptor (beta chain) emerged from a study of identical twins listed by TCRdb under 2016. Some background on the complete study: The study deep-sequenced TCR alpha and beta repertoires from monozygotic twins, unrelated adults of various ages and cord blood to test whether fetal clonotypes persist. Replicate twin experiments were performed at different times using different library preparation protocols to rule out contamination. The research as a whole found: Because the same donors could not be followed over many years, the conclusions relied on cross-sectional statistical analysis. Invariant T cells such as MAIT and iNKT could partly confound zero-insertion analyses, although diverse VJ usage argued against such confounding for most clonotypes. Out-of-frame TCR alpha sharing in monozygotic twins was systematically underestimated by recombination models, whereas sharing between unrelated individuals was in agreement with the recombination models. Out-of-frame TCR alpha sequences shared between twins showed an excess of low generation-probability sequences compared with coincidental sharing between unrelated individuals. The excess sharing between twins in beta out-of-frame sequences was weaker because fewer shared sequences reduced the signal-to-noise ratio. Abundant cord blood beta clonotypes had fewer insertions, young adult naive repertoires showed a similar but weaker trend, and memory repertoires showed no such trend.

Every donor was a healthy Caucasian. Three unrelated non-twin adults were additionally sequenced: a male aged 18 to 30, a male aged 50 to 60 and a female aged 50 to 60. Miltenyi CD45RO+ enrichment and human naive T-cell isolation kits were used to isolate memory (CD45RO+) and naive T cells from PBMC. Receptor amplification or capture employed 5' RACE. The run used an Illumina HiSeq 2000. Template switching added a universal primer binding site, and the final cDNA carried a unique molecular identifier that allowed TCR cDNA molecules to be counted accurately. Specific primers in the conserved constant-segment region were used to synthesize first-strand cDNA for the TCR alpha and beta chains. To control for contamination, every cDNA library carried two barcodes: a SMART-Mk sample barcode plus Illumina barcodes. Two successive PCR steps introduced TruSeq adapter sequences along with Illumina sample barcodes. TCR alpha and beta cDNA libraries were sequenced on the Illumina HiSeq platform with custom primers. Per the original workflow: Unique molecular identifiers were extracted from raw reads with MiGEC, and CDR3 positions were determined with MiXCR. Recombination models were inferred per individual with the repgenHMM and IGoR tools using an EM algorithm. The tcR package in R was used for shared clonotype analysis, with sharing normalized by the product of cloneset sizes. To study raw recombination without the effects of thymic and clonal selection, out-of-frame nonproductive sequences were analyzed. The raw public reads went through TCRdb reprocessing: fastp at Q25, MiXCR clone calling, in-frame beta chains kept. Every entry covers one CDR3 protein and lists the most common genes and DNA from its rows. The V and J calls were determined by TCRdb, not by the authors. Present in this sample are 420,000 or so distinct CDR3 sequences, approximately 17% of which were seen just once. 12% of the sample is held by the ten biggest clonotypes.

With regard to this clonotype: It has no known antigen specificity. Per-nucleotide qualities are absent, and no much larger clonotype sits a single base away.

Taken from cysteine to phenylalanine, the CDR3 has 14 residues. The sequence is cut down to CDR3 DNA, 42 bases in frame from base 1. The germline V gene sets CDR1 to SGDLS and CDR2 to YYNGEE. V was cut back by 3 bases and J by 1 base, leaving a gap of 10 bases between them. This receptor was identified in a man aged 50 or older in good health. The specimen was naive T cells sorted from blood. The cell subset or site label of this sample denotes: cells isolated with a human naive T-cell isolation kit. The chain links TRBV9 with TRBJ1-1; no D gene is confidently identified. The DNA is TGTGCCAGCAGCGCTGGACCGCAGAACACTGAAGCTTTCTTT. Translation gives CASSAGPQNTEAFF.